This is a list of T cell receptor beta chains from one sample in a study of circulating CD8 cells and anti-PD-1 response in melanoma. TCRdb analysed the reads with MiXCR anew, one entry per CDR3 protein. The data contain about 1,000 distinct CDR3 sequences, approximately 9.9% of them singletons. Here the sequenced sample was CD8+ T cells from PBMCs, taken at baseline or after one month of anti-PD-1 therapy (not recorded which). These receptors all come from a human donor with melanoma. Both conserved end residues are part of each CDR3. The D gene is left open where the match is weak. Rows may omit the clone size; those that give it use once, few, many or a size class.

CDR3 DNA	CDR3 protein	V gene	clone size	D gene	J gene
TGTGCCTGGAGTGCCAACCTGGACAGGGAAGGAGAGACCCAGTACTTC	CAWSANLDREGETQYF	TRBV30	.	TRBD1	TRBJ2-5
TGTGCCACACGGTGGAGCGGAGATACGCAGTATTTT	CATRWSGDTQYF	TRBV19	large	.	TRBJ2-3
TGTGCCAGCAGCCAAGCTCGGCAGGCCCTAGCGGGGAGCAATGAGCAGTTCTTC	CASSQARQALAGSNEQFF	TRBV3-1	.	TRBD2	TRBJ2-1
TGTGCCAGCAGCTTAGGCCAGGGGGCGCTCGATGAGCAGTTCTTC	CASSLGQGALDEQFF	TRBV7-3	medium-sized	TRBD1	TRBJ2-1
TGCAGTGCCCGGACAGGGGACTACGAGCAGTACTTC	CSARTGDYEQYF	TRBV20-1	medium-sized	TRBD1	TRBJ2-7
TGTGCCAGTAGCCAACAGGGACTTCAAGGGTACAATGAGCAGTTCTTC	CASSQQGLQGYNEQFF	TRBV19	medium-sized	.	TRBJ2-1
TGTGCCAGCACCCTAAGGGGGTTGGCTCAGCCCCAGCATTTT	CASTLRGLAQPQHF	TRBV28	few	.	TRBJ1-5
TGCGCCAGCAGCTTGACGGGGGGCACACCAGATACGCAGTATTTT	CASSLTGGTPDTQYF	TRBV5-1	medium-sized	.	TRBJ2-3
TGTGCCAGCAGCTTGATATCCGGCGGGCTTGATACGCAGTATTTT	CASSLISGGLDTQYF	TRBV5-4	.	.	TRBJ2-3
TGTGCCAGCAGTTTATCGCCCAGGGGCGAGCAGTACTTC	CASSLSPRGEQYF	TRBV2	.	.	TRBJ2-7
TGTGCCACCAGTGATTTAACAGGGGACACCGGGGAGCTGTTTTTT	CATSDLTGDTGELFF	TRBV2	.	TRBD1	TRBJ2-2
TGTGCCAGCAGCCCCAGACAGGCGGGTTTAAGCACAGATACGCAGTATTTT	CASSPRQAGLSTDTQYF	TRBV28	.	.	TRBJ2-3
TGTGCCAGCAGCCCAGACGGGACAGGGGGTTTCTACGAGCAGTACTTC	CASSPDGTGGFYEQYF	TRBV11-1	medium-sized	TRBD1	TRBJ2-7
TGTGCCAGCAGCCAGTCATCCACAACCTCCTACGAGCAGTACTTC	CASSQSSTTSYEQYF	TRBV4-2	medium-sized	.	TRBJ2-7
TGTGCCAGCAGTCCACCCCCGGGCAATGAGCAGTTCTTC	CASSPPPGNEQFF	TRBV7-9	.	.	TRBJ2-1
TGTGCCAGCAGTCGGAGCTCCTACAATGAGCAGTTCTTC	CASSRSSYNEQFF	TRBV14	large	.	TRBJ2-1
TGCAGCGCCGGACAGGGCCTCACCGGGGAGCTGTTTTTT	CSAGQGLTGELFF	TRBV29-1	medium-sized	TRBD1	TRBJ2-2
TGTGCCAGCAGCTTGGGGGACAATGAGCAGTTCTTC	CASSLGDNEQFF	TRBV5-6	large	.	TRBJ2-1
TGTGCCAGCAGCCCAATCAGGATGGTCACAGATACGCAGTATTTT	CASSPIRMVTDTQYF	TRBV14	large	.	TRBJ2-3
TGTGCCTGGAGGTCAGAGACAGATACGCAGTATTTT	CAWRSETDTQYF	TRBV30	.	.	TRBJ2-3
TGTGCCAGTAGTCCCTTGGACAGGGGGGACTACAATGAGCAGTTCTTC	CASSPLDRGDYNEQFF	TRBV19	few	TRBD1	TRBJ2-1
TGTGCCAGCTCACCACCCCTTAATACCTCCTACGAGCAGTACTTC	CASSPPLNTSYEQYF	TRBV18	large	.	TRBJ2-7
TGTGCCAGCAGCGCCGACTCCTACGAGCAGTACTTC	CASSADSYEQYF	TRBV9	medium-sized	.	TRBJ2-7
TGTGCCAGCAGGACCGAGGCTGTCGACACAGATACGCAGTATTTT	CASRTEAVDTDTQYF	TRBV5-4	large	.	TRBJ2-3
TGCAGTGCTAGTCCCCCCCCTAGCGGGGGGGCGAAGACCCAGTACTTC	CSASPPPSGGAKTQYF	TRBV20-1	medium-sized	TRBD2	TRBJ2-5
TGTGCCAGCAGCCCTGACAGGGGCACGGCAGATACGCAGTATTTT	CASSPDRGTADTQYF	TRBV28	large	TRBD1	TRBJ2-3
TGTGCCAGTAGCCGGGACAGTAAGAATGAGCAGTTCTTC	CASSRDSKNEQFF	TRBV19	.	TRBD1	TRBJ2-1
TGTGCCAGCAGCCGGGGACTGGAATCAGGGGAGCTGCTTTTT	CASSRGLESGELLF	TRBV28	.	.	TRBJ2-2
TGTGCCAGCAGCTTACGGAATACCGGGACAGGGGGCGGCGGCGAGCAGTACTTC	CASSLRNTGTGGGGEQYF	TRBV7-2	large	TRBD1	TRBJ2-7
TGTGCCAGCAGCGTAGTGGACAGATCCTCCCAAGAGACCCAGTACTTC	CASSVVDRSSQETQYF	TRBV9	large	.	TRBJ2-5
TGTGCCAGTAGTATGGGGCCCCTTAACACCGGGGAGCTGTTTTTT	CASSMGPLNTGELFF	TRBV19	medium-sized	.	TRBJ2-2
TGTGCCAGCAGCGTAGATGGGGAGCTGTTTTTT	CASSVDGELFF	TRBV9	medium-sized	.	TRBJ2-2
TGTGCCAGTAGTATAGGAGCTCCCGGGACAGAAGGCTACACCTTC	CASSIGAPGTEGYTF	TRBV19	medium-sized	TRBD1	TRBJ1-2
TGTGCCAGCAGGGATGGACAGGACCATTTTCAAGAGACCCAGTACTTC	CASRDGQDHFQETQYF	TRBV2	medium-sized	TRBD1	TRBJ2-5
TGTGCCAGCAGTTTCGGGGGCCCCTACGAGCAGTACTTC	CASSFGGPYEQYF	TRBV28	large	.	TRBJ2-7
TGTGCCAGCAGCAATCGGCGTTTCACGGTTAGCTCCTACGAGCAGTACTTC	CASSNRRFTVSSYEQYF	TRBV21-1	medium-sized	.	TRBJ2-7
TGCAGTGCTAAGCGACAGGGGGGCTCTGGCACTGAAGCTTTCTTT	CSAKRQGGSGTEAFF	TRBV20-1	medium-sized	TRBD1	TRBJ1-1
TGTGCCAGCAGGGCCCCCGGGGAGGTGGGCGGCTACACCTTC	CASRAPGEVGGYTF	TRBV28	large	.	TRBJ1-2
TGTGCCAGTAGTATGTGGGACGGAGCTTTCTTT	CASSMWDGAFF	TRBV19	few	.	TRBJ1-1
TGTGCCAGCAGCTTGGGGCTAGTCCCCTACAATGAGCAGTTCTTC	CASSLGLVPYNEQFF	TRBV5-4	large	.	TRBJ2-1
TGTGCCAGCAGTTTATTTCCTAGCGGGGGCGGGAACGAGCAGTACTTC	CASSLFPSGGGNEQYF	TRBV27	large	TRBD2	TRBJ2-7
TGCGCCAGCAGCCAGGAAAGTGGGGGGATAAATTATTCACCCCTCCACTTT	CASSQESGGINYSPLHF	TRBV4-1	large	.	TRBJ1-6